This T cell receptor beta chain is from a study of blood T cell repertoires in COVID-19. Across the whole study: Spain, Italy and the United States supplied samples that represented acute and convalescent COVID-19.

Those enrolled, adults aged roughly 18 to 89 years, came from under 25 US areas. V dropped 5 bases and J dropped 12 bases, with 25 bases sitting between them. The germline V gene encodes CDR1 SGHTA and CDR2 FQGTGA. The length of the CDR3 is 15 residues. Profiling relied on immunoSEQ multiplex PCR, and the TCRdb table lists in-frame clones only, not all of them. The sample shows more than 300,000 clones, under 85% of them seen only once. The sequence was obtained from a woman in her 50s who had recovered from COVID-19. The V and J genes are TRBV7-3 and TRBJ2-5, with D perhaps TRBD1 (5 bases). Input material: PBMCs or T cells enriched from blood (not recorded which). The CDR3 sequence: CASSPWRATVPREYF. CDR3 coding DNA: TGTGCCAGCAGCCCATGGCGTGCGACAGTCCCCCGGGAGTACTTC.